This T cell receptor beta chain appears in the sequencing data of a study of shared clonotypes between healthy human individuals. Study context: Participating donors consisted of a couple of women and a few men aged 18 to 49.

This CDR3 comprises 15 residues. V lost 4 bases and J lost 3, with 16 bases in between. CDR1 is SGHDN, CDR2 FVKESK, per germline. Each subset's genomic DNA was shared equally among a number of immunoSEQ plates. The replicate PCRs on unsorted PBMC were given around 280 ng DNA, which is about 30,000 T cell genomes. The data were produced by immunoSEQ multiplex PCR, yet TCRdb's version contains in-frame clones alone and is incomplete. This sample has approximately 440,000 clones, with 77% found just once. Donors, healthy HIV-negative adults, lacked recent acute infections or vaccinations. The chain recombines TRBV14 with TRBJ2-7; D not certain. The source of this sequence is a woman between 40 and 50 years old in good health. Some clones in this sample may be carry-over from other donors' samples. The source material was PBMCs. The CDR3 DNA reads TGTGCCAGCAGCCTCCGGCCCGGGCTCGTCTACGAGCAGTACTTC. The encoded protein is CASSLRPGLVYEQYF. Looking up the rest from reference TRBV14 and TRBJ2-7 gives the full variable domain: EAGVTQFPSHSVIEKGQTVTLRCDPISGHDNLYWYRRVMGKEIKFLLHFVKESKQDESGMPNNRFLAERTGGTYSTLKVQPAELEDSGVYFCASSLRPGLVYEQYFGPGTRLTVT.